This T cell receptor beta chain emerged from a study of regulatory T cells in long-lasting Graves disease. The wider study: Over 5 years of antithyroid drugs with positive TSH receptor antibodies was taken to mean persistent Graves' disease.

CDR3-region Arm-PCR and iRepertoire HTBI primers produced the TCR beta libraries. From the multiplex PCR reads, TCRdb called clonotypes with MiXCR, one entry per CDR3 protein. This table has roughly 400,000 distinct CDR3 sequences, 20% to 25% appearing once. The germline CDR1 and CDR2 sequences are MNHNS and SASEGT. The CDR3 covers 14 residues. V lost 6 bases and J lost 1, with 12 bases in between. Indicated time point: persistent/refractory GD, antithyroid drugs over 5 years with positive TRAb. RNA isolated from PBMCs was used to make the TCR library. Diagnoses of Graves' disease were made by American Thyroid Association guidelines. This clonotype has at least ten counts.

This sequence joins TRBV6-1 and TRBJ1-1, with a weak D call TRBD1 (5 bases). Sequenced here: peripheral blood mononuclear cells (PBMCs), sampled when the disease was refractory, from a patient treated with antithyroid drugs. The TCR originated in a female donor with Graves disease. The CDR3 nucleotides read TGTGCCAGCAGGTTACCGGGGGGGAACACTGAAGCTTTCTTT. This codes for CASRLPGGNTEAFF.